These T cell receptor beta chains were read from a single sample in a study of T-cell reconstitution after alpha-beta-depleted transplantation in children. In TCRdb, the PCR reads were re-called with MiXCR into one record per CDR3 protein. Of about 980,000 distinct CDR3 sequences detected, about 30% appear once; the ten largest clones hold roughly 28%. The starting material was PBMCs, mostly from graft donor cells, obtained 360 days after TCRalphabeta/CD19-depleted stem cell transplant. The source of these receptors is a boy under three years old who had a stem cell transplant for SCID, so the T cells may come from the graft donor. The CDR3 runs from the conserved cysteine through the conserved F or W. Fields, in order: clone size, D gene, J gene, V gene, CDR3 DNA, CDR3 protein. A D gene is named only where the DNA matches it firmly. For some rows the clone size is stated as once, few or many, or as a class when expanded; others skip it.

few,.,TRBJ2-1,TRBV20-1,TGCAGTGCTAGGGGGAGACTAGTCTCCGGTGAGCAGTTCTTC,CSARGRLVSGEQFF
.,.,TRBJ2-6,TRBV12-3/TRBV12-4,TGTGCCAGCAGGCCAACAGTCTCCGGGGCCAACGTCCTGACTTTC,CASRPTVSGANVLTF
.,.,TRBJ1-5,TRBV28,TGTGCCAGCAGCGCCAGGGCTTGGGATAGCAATCAGCCCCAGCATTTT,CASSARAWDSNQPQHF
.,TRBD1,TRBJ2-6,TRBV20-1,TGCAGTGCTAGAGATTGGGGGACAGCCGGGGCCAACGTCCTGACTTTC,CSARDWGTAGANVLTF
.,TRBD2,TRBJ2-2,TRBV12-3/TRBV12-4,TGTGCCAGCACCGAGCGGGGAAGCACCGGGGAGCTGTTTTTT,CASTERGSTGELFF
many,.,TRBJ1-2,TRBV3-1,TGTGCCAGCAGCCGAGGGGAATCCTATGGCTACACCTTC,CASSRGESYGYTF
once,.,TRBJ1-1,TRBV5-1,TGCGCCAGCAGCTTATCCCCCCCGACGGCCACCCGAGGTCAAGCTTTCTTT,CASSLSPPTATRGQAFF
.,TRBD2,TRBJ2-7,TRBV4-2,TGTGCCAGCAGCCAAGAGCTAGCGGGGGGCCTTTGGAGCTCCTACGAGCAGTACTTC,CASSQELAGGLWSSYEQYF
many,.,TRBJ2-7,TRBV7-9,TGTGCCAGCAGCTTAACCCCGGATTACGAGCAGTACTTC,CASSLTPDYEQYF
few,.,TRBJ2-6,TRBV27,TGTGCCAGCAGCCCATACATGACACCTCTTTACTCTGGGGCCAACGTCCTGACTTTC,CASSPYMTPLYSGANVLTF
.,.,TRBJ2-3,TRBV24-1,TGTGCCACCAGTGATTTTCTGGGAGATACGCAGTATTTT,CATSDFLGDTQYF
.,.,TRBJ1-5,TRBV5-6,TGTGCCAGCAGCCCATATGCCAGGGGTAATCAGCCCCAGCATTTT,CASSPYARGNQPQHF
.,.,TRBJ1-4,TRBV3-1,TGTGCCAGCAGCCAAGATTTGGCAGCTAATGAAAAACTGTTTTTT,CASSQDLAANEKLFF
few,TRBD2,TRBJ2-4,TRBV20-1,TGCAGTGCAGCGGGGGCCAGGGCGAACATTCAGTACTTC,CSAAGARANIQYF
few,.,TRBJ1-1,TRBV12-3/TRBV12-4,TGTGCCAGCAGAAAGAGAGAAAAGGAGAACACTGAAGCTTTCTTT,CASRKREKENTEAFF
.,.,TRBJ1-1,TRBV20-1,TGCAGTGCGGCACGGGGGGGTTACACTGAAGCTTTCTTT,CSAARGGYTEAFF
few,.,TRBJ1-2,TRBV28,TGTGCCAGCAGTTTTTGGGATGGTGGGGGCTACACCTTC,CASSFWDGGGYTF
.,.,TRBJ2-5,TRBV7-6,TGTGCCAGCAGCTTAGATCAGGGATGGCACCAAGAGACCCAGTACTTC,CASSLDQGWHQETQYF
.,.,TRBJ2-5,TRBV6-2/TRBV6-3,TGTGCCAGCACCCAACCACAGGGAACTCAAGAGACCCAGTACTTC,CASTQPQGTQETQYF
few,.,TRBJ1-1,TRBV15,TGTGCCACCAGCAGAGACCCGCAGGTGGATAACACTGAAGCTTTCTTT,CATSRDPQVDNTEAFF
few,TRBD1,TRBJ1-1,TRBV5-1,TGCGCCAGCAGCCTACCACCACCAGGTACAGGGGTGGGGGCAGCTTTCTTT,CASSLPPPGTGVGAAFF
many,.,TRBJ2-1,TRBV5-1,TGCGCCAGCAGCCAAGGGCTGATCTCCTACAATGAGCAGTTCTTC,CASSQGLISYNEQFF
.,.,TRBJ1-3,TRBV4-1,TGCGCCAGCAGCCAAGAGGCCGGGAGGGGGAACACCATATATTTT,CASSQEAGRGNTIYF
.,.,TRBJ1-5,TRBV6-5,TGTGCCAGCAGTTACGCTGGAGGGGCCACCAATCAGCCCCAGCATTTT,CASSYAGGATNQPQHF
.,.,TRBJ2-6,TRBV12-3/TRBV12-4,TGTGCCAGCAGAACGTCTGGGGCCAACGTCCTGACTTTC,CASRTSGANVLTF
few,.,TRBJ2-7,TRBV3-1,TGTGCCAGCAGCCAAGATGCAGAGACCTACGAGCAGTACTTC,CASSQDAETYEQYF
few,TRBD2,TRBJ2-4,TRBV3-1,TGTGCCAGCAGCCTCGGAGGGACTAGCCGAGGCAAAAACATTCAGTACTTC,CASSLGGTSRGKNIQYF
few,.,TRBJ1-2,TRBV20-1,TGCAGTGCTAGAGTTGGGGTGGACTACACCTTC,CSARVGVDYTF
.,.,TRBJ2-7,TRBV4-1,TGCGCCAGCAGCCAAGAAGAGGCGTGGGATTCCACCTACGAGCAGTACTTC,CASSQEEAWDSTYEQYF
.,TRBD1,TRBJ1-4,TRBV12-3/TRBV12-4,TGTGCCAGCAGTCGCCCACCGGGACAGGGAAATGAAAAACTGTTTTTT,CASSRPPGQGNEKLFF
many,TRBD2,TRBJ2-1,TRBV15,TGTGCCACCAGCACTAGCGGGGGGCGTAACTTCTATGAGCAGTTCTTC,CATSTSGGRNFYEQFF
many,.,TRBJ2-1,TRBV30,TGTGCCTGGAGTGGGAGTAGTAAGCAGTTCTTC,CAWSGSSKQFF
.,.,TRBJ1-1,TRBV7-9,TGTGCCAGCACCCCGGTGGGACACTCGAACACTGAAGCTTTCTTT,CASTPVGHSNTEAFF
.,.,TRBJ1-2,TRBV4-3,TGCGCCAGCAGCCAAGATCCAGGGAACGATGGCTACACCTTC,CASSQDPGNDGYTF
.,TRBD2,TRBJ2-7,TRBV29-1,TGCAGCGTGGGACTAGCGGACACATCCTACGAGCAGTACTTC,CSVGLADTSYEQYF
.,TRBD1,TRBJ1-1,TRBV7-6,TGTGCCACCTCGACAGGGCTCACTGAAGCTTTCTTT,CATSTGLTEAFF
many,.,TRBJ2-3,TRBV7-8,TGTGCCAGCAGCTTAGGCTACAGGGATACGCAGTATTTT,CASSLGYRDTQYF
few,TRBD1,TRBJ2-4,TRBV28,TGTGCCAGCAGCCGGTCCGGGACAGGGGACGACATTCAGTACTTC,CASSRSGTGDDIQYF
few,.,TRBJ1-2,TRBV6-5,TGTGCCAGCAGTTACCAGGGAACGGGAGGCTACACCTTC,CASSYQGTGGYTF
.,.,TRBJ2-2,TRBV5-5,TGTGCCAGCAGCCCTGGGCTGCTGGGAACCGGGGAGCTGTTTTTT,CASSPGLLGTGELFF
few,.,TRBJ2-2,TRBV10-3,TGTGCCATCAGTCAAATGGACACCGGGGAGCTGTTTTTT,CAISQMDTGELFF
few,TRBD2,TRBJ2-1,TRBV29-1,TGCAGCGTTGGCATTCCCCAAGCGGGGGCCCTCTCCTACAATGAGCAGTTCTTC,CSVGIPQAGALSYNEQFF
.,.,TRBJ2-1,TRBV20-1,TGCAGTGCTAGAGATCAGGGGCGTATCTCCTACAATGAGCAGTTCTTC,CSARDQGRISYNEQFF
.,.,TRBJ1-1,TRBV27,TGTGCCAGCAGTTTGGGGATATTCACTGAAGCTTTCTTT,CASSLGIFTEAFF
.,.,TRBJ1-6,TRBV20-1,TGCAGTGCTAGGGACGAGGATTCACCCCTCCACTTT,CSARDEDSPLHF
.,.,TRBJ2-1,TRBV4-1,TGCGCCAGCAGCCAAGATCCGGCCAGGGCCTACAATGAGCAGTTCTTC,CASSQDPARAYNEQFF